The 23 T cell receptor beta chains below all came from one sample that was sequenced in a study of T cells in Graves' hyperthyroidism and ophthalmopathy. Researchers took RNA transcripts and amplified the TCR beta CDR3 regions from them. A set of HTBI primers served as the primers for a first-round RT-PCR of the TCR CDR3. TCRdb reprocessed the multiplex PCR reads with MiXCR, giving one entry per CDR3 protein. The data hold hundreds of thousands of distinct CDR3 sequences, with around 14% observed a single time. The sequenced material came from blood. The receptors come from a woman aged 18-35 years with Graves' hyperthyroidism.

The rearrangement joins TRBV11-2 to TRBJ2-3, with 8 bases lining up with TRBD1. The CDR3 covers 15 residues. Germline V gene data show CDR1 as SGHAT and CDR2 as FQNNGV. The trim removed 9 bases at V and 3 bases at J, leaving 11 bases unmatched. The CDR3 sequence is CASSDVRDRTDTQYF. The CDR3 DNA sequence: TGTGCCAGTAGTGACGTGCGGGACAGGACAGATACGCAGTATTTT. Full variable domain (rest looked up from reference TRBV11-2 and TRBJ2-3): EAGVAQSPRYKIIEKRQSVAFWCNPISGHATLYWYQQILGQGPKLLIQFQNNGVVDDSQLPKDRFSAERLKGVDSTLKIQPAKLEDSAVYLCASSDVRDRTDTQYFGPGTRLTVL.

This clonotype was picked up many times. This CDR3 reads CASSSLTSGEETQYF. CDR3 coding DNA: TGTGCCAGCAGTTCCTTGACTAGCGGGGAAGAGACCCAGTACTTC. This chain joins TRBV6-1 and TRBJ2-5; 11 positions agree with TRBD2. Trimming removed 5 bases from V and 3 bases from J; junction bases left unmatched: 5. Germline V CDR1 and CDR2: MNHNS, SASEGT. The CDR3 runs to 15 residues.

This clonotype has a count of ten or more. The chain couples TRBV7-9 to TRBJ1-1; D is uncertain. Germline loops: CDR1 SEHNR, CDR2 FQNEAQ (reference sequence). The CDR3 is 13 amino acids. Trimming stripped 5 bases from V and 11 bases from J, with 18 bases between. In DNA form, the CDR3 reads TGTGCCAGCAGCGAAAACGTCCTCACCGGGGCTTTCTTT. It yields the protein CASSENVLTGAFF.

The chain couples TRBV20-1 to TRBJ2-3; 13 nucleotides align to TRBD2. Germline lookup yields CDR1 DFQATT and CDR2 SNEGSKA (reference sequence). The ends lost 6 bases at V and 4 bases at J; junction bases unmatched: 7. CDR3 length: 15 residues. The CDR3 coding sequence is TGCAGTGCGCTTCGACTAGCGGGAGGCGCAGATACGCAGTATTTT. This sequence encodes CSALRLAGGADTQYF.

This clonotype showed up many times. This chain uses TRBV5-6 with TRBJ2-3; 11 nucleotides align to TRBD2. CDR3 length: 15 amino acids. The germline V gene encodes CDR1 SGHDT and CDR2 YYEEEE. Trimming took 3 bases from V and 6 from J; bases not matched to a gene: 6. Here the CDR3 DNA reads TGTGCCAGCAGCTCGGGACTAGCGGACTCCGATACGCAGTATTTT. It codes for CASSSGLADSDTQYF. Full variable domain (outside the CDR3, taken from reference TRBV5-6 and TRBJ2-3): DAGVTQSPTHLIKTRGQQVTLRCSPKSGHDTVSWYQQALGQGPQFIFQYYEEEERQRGNFPDRFSGHQFPNYSSELNVNALLLGDSALYLCASSSGLADSDTQYFGPGTRLTVL.

The J gene is TRBJ2-2, the V gene TRBV2; 9 positions match TRBD2. V trimming: 7 bases; J trimming: 1 base; junction bases outside the gene matches: 4. Germline V CDR1 and CDR2: SNHLY, FYNNEI. CDR3 length: 15 amino acids. CDR3 in amino acids: CASTKAGGNTGELFF. Written as DNA, the CDR3 is TGTGCCAGCACCAAAGCGGGGGGGAACACCGGGGAGCTGTTTTTT.

The table lists this clonotype with many counts. J is TRBJ2-1 and V is TRBV5-1; D gene unclear. The CDR3 extends over 15 amino acids. Trimming took off 6 bases at V and 1 base at J, with 14 bases between the two ends. Germline lookup yields CDR1 SGHRS and CDR2 YFSETQ. The CDR3: CASKAADGSYNEQFF. In DNA form, the CDR3 reads TGCGCCAGCAAGGCAGCAGACGGTTCCTACAATGAGCAGTTCTTC. The whole variable domain, remainder taken from reference TRBV5-1 and TRBJ2-1, is KAGVTQTPRYLIKTRGQQVTLSCSPISGHRSVSWYQQTPGQGLQFLFEYFSETQRNKGNFPGRFSGRQFSNSRSEMNVSTLELGDSALYLCASKAADGSYNEQFFGPGTRLTVL.

This clonotype was seen many times. The chain recombines TRBV6-1 with TRBJ2-2, with D hard to call. The ends were cut back, 6 bases at V and 7 bases at J, with 9 bases in the middle. The CDR3 runs to 12 residues. Germline CDR1 is MNHNS and CDR2 is SASEGT. CDR3 DNA: TGTGCCAGCAGGCAAAGCGTCGGGGAGCTGTTTTTT. It specifies CASRQSVGELFF.

At least ten counts were recorded for this clonotype. This sequence joins TRBV12-3 or TRBV12-4 and TRBJ1-6, with TRBD1 matching 8 bases. The CDR3 is 16 amino acids. With V trimmed by 4 bases and J by 10 bases, 12 bases remained unmatched. For the CDR3, the DNA is TGTGCCAGCAGTTCTGGAGACGGGACAGGAGGATCACCCCTCCACTTT. Translated: CASSSGDGTGGSPLHF.

This clonotype appeared many times. V usage is TRBV18 and J usage is TRBJ2-3, with D possibly being TRBD1 (6 bases). The CDR3 is 15 amino acids. Germline V gene data show CDR1 as KGHSH and CDR2 as LQKENI. Trimming took off 3 bases at V and 1 base at J, with 11 bases between the two ends. This CDR3 reads CASSPIRTGTDTQYF. The DNA of the CDR3 is TGTGCCAGCTCACCTATCAGGACAGGCACAGATACGCAGTATTTT. Using reference TRBV18 and TRBJ2-3 for the parts outside the CDR3, the full variable domain is NAGVMQNPRHLVRRRGQEARLRCSPMKGHSHVYWYRQLPEEGLKFMVYLQKENIIDESGMPKERFSAEFPKEGPSILRIQQVVRGDSAAYFCASSPIRTGTDTQYFGPGTRLTVL.

This clonotype was detected ten times or more. This rearrangement joins TRBV6-5 to TRBJ1-1; possible D gene TRBD1, 6 bases. The CDR3 is made up of 14 amino acids. The V gene lost 3 bases and the J gene lost 0 bases, with 8 bases spanning the gap. Germline loops: CDR1 MNHEY, CDR2 SVGAGI. CDR3 residues: CASSYQGMNTEAFF. The CDR3 DNA reads TGTGCCAGCAGTTATCAGGGGATGAACACTGAAGCTTTCTTT.

The chain's CDR3 is CASSDRVAGPNQPQHF. The CDR3 DNA follows: TGTGCCAGCAGTGATCGGGTAGCGGGACCCAATCAGCCCCAGCATTTT. The chain is built from TRBV2 and TRBJ1-5, with D perhaps TRBD1 (5 bases). The CDR3 covers 16 residues. Germline V CDR1 and CDR2: SNHLY, FYNNEI. The ends were cut back, 3 bases at V and 3 bases at J, with 15 bases in the middle.

This clonotype was picked up a small number of times. V usage is TRBV18 and J usage is TRBJ2-7, with D perhaps TRBD1 (5 bases). V was pared by 2 bases and J by 0 bases, with 14 bases between. Per germline, CDR1 KGHSH and CDR2 LQKENI. This CDR3 is 16 amino acids long. The CDR3 DNA follows: TGTGCCAGCTCACCAAGACAGCAGACGAGCTCCTACGAGCAGTACTTC. Translated, it gives CASSPRQQTSSYEQYF.

The chain joins TRBV5-1 to TRBJ2-1; 7 bases line up with TRBD2. Germline-derived CDR1 and CDR2 are SGHRS and YFSETQ. This CDR3 has 14 amino acids. V trimming: 4 bases; J trimming: 9 bases; junction bases outside the gene matches: 10. This CDR3 reads CASSQVAGGLEQFF. The CDR3 DNA reads TGCGCCAGCAGCCAGGTAGCGGGTGGTCTTGAGCAGTTCTTC.

To note about this clonotype: Being one base from a much bigger clone, this may be a read error. This rearrangement joins TRBV15 to TRBJ2-5, with D perhaps matching TRBD1 (6 bases). This CDR3 spans 14 amino acids. V was pared by 8 bases and J by 1 base, with 14 bases between. The germline gives CDR1 LNHNV, CDR2 YYDKDF (reference sequence). The CDR3 DNA is TGTGCCACCTGCACCGCAGGGGCCCAAGAGACCCAGTACTTC. This sequence encodes CATCTAGAQETQYF.

This clonotype was counted at least ten times. V usage is TRBV28 and J usage is TRBJ2-7; 8 bases map to TRBD1. Looked up from germline, CDR1 is MDHEN and CDR2 is SYDVKM. V lost 6 bases to trimming and J lost 5 bases; unmatched junction nucleotides: 24. CDR3 length: 19 residues. The CDR3 coding sequence is TGTGCCAGCAGGAGATCTTTGACAGGGGTATGGTCCACTCGCAACGAGCAGTACTTC. Its protein product is CASRRSLTGVWSTRNEQYF.

This clonotype has at least ten counts. This chain links TRBV20-1 with TRBJ2-1; TRBD2 aligns across 12 bases. The V gene end was trimmed by 6 bases and the J gene end by 4 bases; junction bases not matched to a gene: 4. The CDR3 totals 14 residues. Germline V CDR1 and CDR2: DFQATT, SNEGSKA (reference sequence). This CDR3 reads CSAWTSGTYNEQFF. Here the CDR3 DNA reads TGCAGTGCATGGACTAGCGGGACGTACAATGAGCAGTTCTTC.

This clonotype was seen a few times. The rearrangement uses TRBV3-1 and TRBJ1-5, with 7 positions matching TRBD1. The CDR3 covers 17 residues. Germline CDR1 is LGHDT and CDR2 is YNNKEL (reference sequence). V was clipped by 1 base and J by 4 bases; unmatched bases: 10. This chain's CDR3 is CASSQGGSGTANQPQHF. As DNA, the CDR3 is TGTGCCAGCAGCCAAGGAGGGAGCGGGACAGCAAATCAGCCCCAGCATTTT. Full variable domain (remainder filled in from reference TRBV3-1 and TRBJ1-5): DTAVSQTPKYLVTQMGNDKSIKCEQNLGHDTMYWYKQDSKKFLKIMFSYNNKELIINETVPNRFSPKSPDKAHLNLHINSLELGDSAVYFCASSQGGSGTANQPQHFGDGTRLSIL.

In its sample, this clonotype was seen a few times. The chain uses TRBV6-1 and TRBJ2-3; 15 nucleotides agree with TRBD2. The V gene's germline CDR1 is MNHNS and CDR2 SASEGT. V lost 10 bases and J lost 2; bases outside the gene matches: 10. This CDR3 contains 17 residues. The CDR3 nucleotides are TGTGCCATAGGACCGGGACTAGCGGGAGGCTACACAGATACGCAGTATTTT. It encodes CAIGPGLAGGYTDTQYF.

To note about this clonotype: The junction does not match germline at one end; this may be a read error. The V call is TRBV13, the J call TRBJ2-7, with 10 nucleotides matching TRBD2. Germline-derived CDR1 and CDR2 are PRHDT and FYEKMQ (reference sequence). The CDR3 extends over 17 amino acids. The CDR3 coding sequence is TGCGCCAGCAGCTTGGGAGCGGGAGGGCTGACTTCCTACGAGCAGTACTTC. Amino acids: CASSLGAGGLTSYEQYF.

Many counts were recorded for this clonotype. This chain uses TRBV11-2 with TRBJ2-1, with D hard to call. Germline assignment: CDR1 SGHAT and CDR2 FQNNGV. The ends were cut back, 0 bases at V and 10 bases at J, with 7 bases in the middle. This CDR3 is 12 amino acids long. The CDR3 here is CASSLDSREQFF. The CDR3 bases are TGTGCCAGCAGCTTAGATAGCCGCGAGCAGTTCTTC.

This clonotype was detected ten times or more. The CDR3 nucleotides are TGTGCCAGCAGTTACGGTGCGGGAGTGGCTGAGCAGTTCTTC. Its protein is CASSYGAGVAEQFF. The chain joins TRBV6-2 or TRBV6-3 to TRBJ2-1; 7 nucleotides line up with TRBD2. Germline loops: CDR1 MNHEY, CDR2 SVGEGT. CDR3 size: 14 residues. The J segment lost 9 bases and the V segment lost 2 bases, leaving 7 bases of the junction unmatched.

This clonotype was seen more than once but under ten times. The J gene is TRBJ2-6, the V gene TRBV2; D not certain. Germline CDR1 reads SNHLY; CDR2 reads FYNNEI. Trimming pared 6 bases from V and 0 bases from J, leaving 6 bases between. The CDR3 loop spans 14 amino acids. The CDR3 DNA follows: TGTGCCAGCAGCTACGACTCTGGGGCCAACGTCCTGACTTTC. Translating it yields CASSYDSGANVLTF.